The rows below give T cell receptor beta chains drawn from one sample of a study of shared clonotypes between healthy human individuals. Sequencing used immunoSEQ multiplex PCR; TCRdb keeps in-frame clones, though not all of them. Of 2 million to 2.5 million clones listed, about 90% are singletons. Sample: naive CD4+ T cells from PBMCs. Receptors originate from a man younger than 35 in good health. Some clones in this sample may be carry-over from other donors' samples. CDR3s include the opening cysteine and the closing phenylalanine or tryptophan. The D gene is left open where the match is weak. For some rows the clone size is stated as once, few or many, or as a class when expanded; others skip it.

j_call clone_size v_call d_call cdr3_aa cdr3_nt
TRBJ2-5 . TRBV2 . CASSSDNVRETQYF TGTGCCAGCAGTTCTGACAACGTCAGGGAGACCCAGTACTTC
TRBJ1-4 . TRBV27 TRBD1 CASRDPGGGEKLFF TGTGCCAGCAGAGACCCAGGGGGCGGTGAAAAACTGTTTTTT
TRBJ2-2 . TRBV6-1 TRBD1 CASRTDRVNTGELFF TGTGCCAGCAGAACGGACAGGGTGAACACCGGGGAGCTGTTTTTT
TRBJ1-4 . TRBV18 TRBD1 CASSPRQGIREKLFF TGTGCCAGCTCACCCAGACAGGGGATCCGTGAAAAACTGTTTTTT
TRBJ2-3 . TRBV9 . CASSFYLGGSTDTQYF TGTGCCAGCAGCTTCTACCTGGGAGGTTCCACAGATACGCAGTATTTT
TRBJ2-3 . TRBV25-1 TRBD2 CAAFNPGLAESTDTQYF TGTGCCGCCTTTAACCCCGGACTAGCGGAAAGCACAGATACGCAGTATTTT
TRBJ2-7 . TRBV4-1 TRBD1 CASSPGQGSSYEQYF TGCGCCAGCAGCCCGGGACAGGGAAGCTCCTACGAGCAGTACTTC
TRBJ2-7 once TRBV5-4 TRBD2 CASSLGLAGVSSYEQYF TGTGCCAGCAGCCTGGGACTAGCGGGAGTGAGCTCCTACGAGCAGTACTTC
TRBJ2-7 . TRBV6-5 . CASSYRAGVYEQYF TGTGCCAGCAGTTATAGGGCAGGGGTGTACGAGCAGTACTTC
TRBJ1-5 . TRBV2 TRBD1 CASSNTGEVQPQHF TGTGCCAGCAGTAACACAGGGGAGGTCCAGCCCCAGCATTTT